Following are 22 T cell receptor beta chains from one sample sequenced in a study of T cell changes during pregnancy in multiple sclerosis. Method: immunoSEQ multiplex PCR; TCRdb's copy keeps in-frame clones and lacks some. Seen here are 60,000 to 75,000 clones, roughly 89% observed once, and the top ten hold roughly 2%. The sequenced sample was peripheral blood, obtained in the second trimester of pregnancy. The receptor source for this set is a female donor with multiple sclerosis, enrolled in a pregnancy study.

The chain combines TRBV10-3 with TRBJ1-6, with TRBD1 matching over 7 bases. The germline V gene has CDR1 ENHRY and CDR2 SYGVKD. This CDR3 spans 16 amino acids. V gave up 9 bases and J gave up 0 bases; unmatched junction bases: 8. Here the CDR3 DNA reads TGTGCCATTAGGGACAGCCTAAGCTCCTATAATTCACCCCTCCACTTT. As protein: CAIRDSLSSYNSPLHF.

The chain has TRBV6-1 and TRBJ2-6, with D perhaps matching TRBD2 (6 bases). V was trimmed by 7 bases and J by 0 bases, leaving 10 bases between them. Germline lookup yields CDR1 MNHNS and CDR2 SASEGT. This CDR3 has 15 residues. In DNA, the CDR3 is TGTGCCAGCATCGTCGGGAGCTCTGGGGCCAACGTCCTGACTTTC. As protein: CASIVGSSGANVLTF.

The rearrangement uses TRBV19 and TRBJ2-1; weak D call: TRBD1 (6 bases). This CDR3 region has 11 residues. The germline V gene has CDR1 LNHDA and CDR2 SQIVND (reference sequence). The germline V and J ends were trimmed by 4 bases and 15 bases, with 13 bases remaining between them. CDR3: CASSSGQFPFF. The CDR3 DNA follows: TGTGCCAGTAGTAGTGGACAGTTTCCGTTCTTC.

This clone has only one observation. The gene calls are TRBV20-1 and TRBJ2-4, with D uncertain. Germline-derived CDR1 and CDR2 are DFQATT and SNEGSKA (reference sequence). Trimming removed 2 bases at V and 4 bases at J, with 3 bases between. This CDR3 contains 11 residues. The CDR3 nucleotides read TGCAGTGCTAGACTTAAAAACATTCAGTACTTC. Translated: CSARLKNIQYF.

This clone occurred a few times. This sequence joins TRBV5-1 and TRBJ2-1; 7 bases align to TRBD2. V trimming: 4 bases; J trimming: 7 bases; junction bases outside the gene matches: 17. The germline V gene encodes CDR1 SGHRS and CDR2 YFSETQ. The CDR3 consists of 17 residues. In nucleotides, the CDR3 is TGCGCCAGCAGCCGAATGGTTCCAGCGGGAATTAATAATGAGCAGTTCTTC. Translating gives CASSRMVPAGINNEQFF.

The chain employs TRBV5-6 and TRBJ1-5, with TRBD1 matching over 11 bases. V dropped 2 bases and J dropped 11; count of bases not matched to a gene: 9. The CDR3 has 15 residues. The V gene's germline CDR1 is SGHDT and CDR2 YYEEEE. CDR3 residues: CASSFGQGAHMTQHF. Written as DNA, the CDR3 is TGTGCCAGCAGCTTCGGACAGGGGGCCCATATGACCCAGCATTTT.

This chain uses TRBV19 with TRBJ1-5; no reliable D call. Germline lookup yields CDR1 LNHDA and CDR2 SQIVND (reference sequence). The CDR3 contains 15 residues. Trimming took off 6 bases at V and 0 bases at J, with 12 bases between the two ends. The CDR3: CASRVTRYSNQPQHF. The CDR3 DNA reads TGTGCCAGTAGAGTGACACGCTATAGCAATCAGCCCCAGCATTTT.

The chain recombines TRBV19 with TRBJ1-1, with D possibly TRBD1 on 5 matching bases. The germline V gene has CDR1 LNHDA and CDR2 SQIVND (reference sequence). The CDR3 length is 15 residues. V lost 5 bases to trimming and J lost 1 base, with 14 bases between them. In DNA, the CDR3 is TGTGCCAGTAGTGCTTGGGGCGTGGGGAACACTGAAGCTTTCTTT. It translates to CASSAWGVGNTEAFF.

V usage is TRBV12-5 and J usage is TRBJ1-5, with 8 bases lining up with TRBD1. The CDR3 has 14 residues. From germline, CDR1 is LGHNT and CDR2 FRNRAP. V lost 2 bases and J lost 6; bases outside the gene matches: 3. As DNA, the CDR3 is TGTGCTAGTGGTTTGCCAGGGGGCAGTCAGCCCCAGCATTTT. Protein sequence: CASGLPGGSQPQHF. The full variable domain, with the rest looked up from reference TRBV12-5 and TRBJ1-5, is DARVTQTPRHKVTEMGQEVTMRCQPILGHNTVFWYRQTMMQGLELLAYFRNRAPLDDSGMPKDRFSAEMPDATLATLKIQPSEPRDSAVYFCASGLPGGSQPQHFGDGTRLSIL.

This clone showed up just once. The chain carries TRBV5-6 and TRBJ2-1; 10 nucleotides align to TRBD2. The CDR3 is 16 residues long. Per germline, CDR1 SGHDT and CDR2 YYEEEE. Trimming took 1 base from V and 7 from J; bases not matched to a gene: 8. The CDR3 loop is CASSLMSGGARNEQFF. The CDR3 DNA sequence: TGTGCCAGCAGCTTGATGAGCGGGGGGGCCCGGAATGAGCAGTTCTTC.

The V call is TRBV5-4, the J call TRBJ1-2; 8 bases map to TRBD1. CDR3 length equals 15 residues. With 4 bases clipped from V and 2 bases from J, the junction kept 7 bases outside the gene matches. Germline V lookup: CDR1 SGHNT, CDR2 YYREEE (reference sequence). CDR3 nucleotide sequence: TGTGCCAGCAGCCGCCGGCAGGGGGCAAACTATGGCTACACCTTC. Translating gives CASSRRQGANYGYTF.

V and J are TRBV4-1 and TRBJ2-6, with TRBD1 matching over 7 bases. This CDR3 spans 19 amino acids. The ends lost 1 base at V and 0 bases at J; junction bases unmatched: 9. The V gene's germline CDR1 is MGHRA and CDR2 YSYEKL. In nucleotides, the CDR3 is TGCGCCAGCAGCCAAGTCCTGGGACAGAGAGGCTCTGGGGCCAACGTCCTGACTTTC. Residues: CASSQVLGQRGSGANVLTF.

J is TRBJ2-1 and V is TRBV19; D possibly corresponds to TRBD2 (6 bases). Between the trimmed V and J ends, which lost 9 bases and 0 bases, there was a span of 18 bases. Germline V CDR1 and CDR2: LNHDA, SQIVND (reference sequence). This CDR3 is 16 amino acids long. DNA for the CDR3: TGTGCCAGCCATGCCGGGACTTTTGGCTCCTACAATGAGCAGTTCTTC. Residues: CASHAGTFGSYNEQFF.

The chain couples TRBV29-1 to TRBJ1-2; D possibly corresponds to TRBD1 (6 bases). The CDR3 has 14 residues. Trimming took off 3 bases at V and 3 bases at J, with 14 bases between the two ends. The germline CDR1 and CDR2 sequences are SQVTM and ANQGSEA. For the CDR3, the DNA is TGCAGCGTTGAGGATACAGGGATGTACTATGGCTACACCTTC. Protein sequence: CSVEDTGMYYGYTF. Full variable domain (remainder filled in from reference TRBV29-1 and TRBJ1-2): SAVISQKPSRDICQRGTSLTIQCQVDSQVTMMFWYRQQPGQSLTLIATANQGSEATYESGFVIDKFPISRPNLTFSTLTVSNMSPEDSSIYLCSVEDTGMYYGYTFGSGTRLTVV.

The V call is TRBV7-3, the J call TRBJ2-3; weak D call: TRBD1 (5 bases). This CDR3 is 15 amino acids long. The germline V gene encodes CDR1 SGHTA and CDR2 FQGTGA. V was pared by 5 bases and J by 4 bases, with 16 bases between. CDR3 in DNA: TGTGCCAGCAGCGTAGTGGCTAGGGGCCCAGATACGCAGTATTTT. Translated, it gives CASSVVARGPDTQYF.

This chain links TRBV11-2 with TRBJ2-1, with 7 bases that match TRBD2. Germline V gene sequence: CDR1 SGHAT, CDR2 FQNNGV. This CDR3 spans 15 amino acids. The V gene end was trimmed by 4 bases and the J gene end by 7 bases; junction bases not matched to a gene: 10. CDR3 in amino acids: CASSYGTNTYNEQFF. The DNA of the CDR3 is TGTGCCAGCAGCTACGGGACTAACACTTATAATGAGCAGTTCTTC.

The V call is TRBV9, the J call TRBJ2-5; D unresolved. Germline V gives CDR1 SGDLS, CDR2 YYNGEE. The ends were cut back, 1 base at V and 5 bases at J, with 9 bases in the middle. There are 13 residues in the CDR3. DNA of the CDR3: TGTGCCAGCAGCGTATCCGTATCTGAGACCCAGTACTTC. This sequence encodes CASSVSVSETQYF.

The chain couples TRBV2 to TRBJ1-6, with a tentative D call TRBD1 (6 bases). The CDR3 consists of 15 residues. The germline CDR1 and CDR2 sequences are SNHLY and FYNNEI. V lost 6 bases, J lost 0 bases, and 9 bases lay in between. The CDR3 region is CASSTGSSYNSPLHF. CDR3 nucleotides: TGTGCCAGCAGCACAGGGAGCTCCTATAATTCACCCCTCCACTTT.

The chain recombines TRBV14 with TRBJ1-1; D unresolved. This CDR3 has 14 amino acids. Germline CDR1 reads SGHDN; CDR2 reads FVKESK. V gave up 0 bases and J gave up 6 bases, with 11 bases separating them. CDR3 DNA sequence: TGTGCCAGCAGCCAAGAATATAGATTCGCTGAAGCTTTCTTT. It yields the protein CASSQEYRFAEAFF.

The V and J genes are TRBV5-1 and TRBJ2-3; possible D gene TRBD1, 7 bases. CDR3 length equals 12 residues. CDR1 is SGHRS and CDR2 is YFSETQ in the germline V gene. The ends were cut back, 4 bases at V and 6 bases at J, with 9 bases in the middle. The CDR3 reads CASSAGGDTQYF. CDR3 bases: TGCGCCAGCAGCGCAGGGGGGGATACGCAGTATTTT.

The chain links TRBV7-9 to TRBJ2-7; D not resolved. V was trimmed by 7 bases and J by 5 bases, leaving 15 bases between them. CDR1 and CDR2 (germline): SEHNR, FQNEAQ (reference sequence). The CDR3 loop spans 13 amino acids. This chain's CDR3 is CASTPIGPNEQYF. CDR3 nucleotides: TGTGCCAGCACCCCAATCGGTCCTAACGAGCAGTACTTC.

The V call is TRBV7-2, the J call TRBJ2-5; D perhaps matches TRBD2 (5 bases). The CDR3 is 14 amino acids. CDR1 is SGHTA and CDR2 is FQGNSA in the germline V gene. The V and J ends lost 5 bases and 11 bases respectively, with 21 bases between them. CDR3 sequence (DNA): TGTGCCAGCAGCCACCCGGACTCACCTTTTAGGCAGTACTTC. Translated: CASSHPDSPFRQYF.